This T cell receptor beta chain was recorded in a study of T cell repertoires in cytomegalovirus infection. Broader study findings: In two of eight donors, the top clonotype was HLA-C-restricted CMV-specific. Summed frequency of public TCR beta families distinguished CMV carriers with the relevant HLA.

TCRdb re-analysed the reads in MiXCR, keeping a single row per CDR3 protein. The profile covers hundreds of thousands of distinct CDR3 sequences, with around 31% appearing a single time and roughly 18% taken by the ten largest. This clonotype was counted between two and nine times. The antigen is not known. This CDR3 has 13 amino acids. Trimming took off 5 bases at V and 9 bases at J, with 14 bases between the two ends. The rearrangement links TRBV12-3 or TRBV12-4 to TRBJ1-5; D uncertain. This clonotype originated in a human donor in good health (CMV status not recorded). Some clones in this sample may be carry-over from other donors' samples. The specimen was cultured PBMCs, collected from culture after CMV antigen stimulation. CDR3 coding DNA: TGTGCCAGCAGTACCCATCCCTTCGGGCCCCAGCATTTT. Residues: CASSTHPFGPQHF.